What follows are 7 T cell receptor beta chains derived from one specimen sequenced in a study of cytomegalovirus exposure and HLA in healthy donors. 60 Vbeta and 13 Jbeta primers were used in PCR. Libraries were prepared by immunoSEQ multiplex PCR; TCRdb keeps only in-frame clonotypes and omits some of them. The table records over 100,000 clones, 77% of them present only once. Input material: PBMCs. These receptors were taken from a male donor in good health and CMV-seropositive.

The chain joins TRBV5-1 to TRBJ2-3, with 11 positions matching TRBD2. Germline CDR1 reads SGHRS; CDR2 reads YFSETQ. The CDR3 length is 15 residues. V trimming: 1 base; J trimming: 4 bases; junction bases outside the gene matches: 2. CDR3 DNA sequence: TGCGCCAGCAGCTTGACTAGCGGGAGATCAGATACGCAGTATTTT. Translating it yields CASSLTSGRSDTQYF.

CDR3 in amino acids: CASSRDQETQYF. CDR3 sequence (DNA): TGTGCCAGCAGTAGAGACCAAGAGACCCAGTACTTC. V usage is TRBV2 and J usage is TRBJ2-5; D gene ambiguous. V lost 5 bases and J lost 0, with 4 bases in between. The CDR3 has 12 amino acids. CDR1 is SNHLY, CDR2 FYNNEI, per germline.

The chain joins TRBV4-2 to TRBJ2-2, with 7 bases aligning to TRBD2. The V gene's germline CDR1 is LGHNA and CDR2 YNFKEQ. CDR3 length: 16 amino acids. V shed 1 base and J 0 bases; nucleotides not matched to a gene: 2. The CDR3 region is CASSQGLAANTGELFF. The CDR3 DNA reads TGTGCCAGCAGCCAAGGGCTAGCGGCGAACACCGGGGAGCTGTTTTTT.

In this sample, this clone turned up a few times. The rearrangement uses TRBV5-6 and TRBJ1-4; TRBD1 agrees at 7 bases. J gave up 3 bases and V 4 bases, and 6 bases lay outside the gene matches. The CDR3 covers 15 residues. Germline lookup yields CDR1 SGHDT and CDR2 YYEEEE. The CDR3 loop reads CASSPWDRPNEKLFF. The CDR3 DNA sequence: TGTGCCAGCAGCCCATGGGACAGACCTAATGAAAAACTGTTTTTT.

This chain connects TRBV7-2 to TRBJ2-5, with TRBD1 matching 11 bases. The CDR3 sequence is 15 residues long. Germline V gene sequence: CDR1 SGHTA, CDR2 FQGNSA. V gave up 7 bases and J gave up 1 base; unmatched junction bases: 5. The CDR3 region has the DNA TGTGCCAGCAACCGGGACAGGGGGGGCCAAGAGACCCAGTACTTC. Translating it yields CASNRDRGGQETQYF.

V gene TRBV18 combines with J gene TRBJ1-2; 7 bases align to TRBD1. J was trimmed by 1 base and V by 1 base; bases with no gene match: 6. CDR1 KGHSH and CDR2 LQKENI come from the germline V gene. The CDR3 is 16 amino acids. The CDR3 coding sequence is TGTGCCAGCTCACCACAGGGACAGCTTAGTAACTATGGCTACACCTTC. It yields the protein CASSPQGQLSNYGYTF.

This sequence joins TRBV5-6 and TRBJ2-4; the match to TRBD1 covers 7 bases. The germline V gene has CDR1 SGHDT and CDR2 YYEEEE. The CDR3 extends over 14 amino acids. The trim removed 3 bases at V and 12 bases at J, leaving 12 bases unmatched. CDR3 nucleotide sequence: TGTGCCAGCAGCTATGACAGGGTTTCTGACAGTCAGTACTTC. Translation: CASSYDRVSDSQYF.